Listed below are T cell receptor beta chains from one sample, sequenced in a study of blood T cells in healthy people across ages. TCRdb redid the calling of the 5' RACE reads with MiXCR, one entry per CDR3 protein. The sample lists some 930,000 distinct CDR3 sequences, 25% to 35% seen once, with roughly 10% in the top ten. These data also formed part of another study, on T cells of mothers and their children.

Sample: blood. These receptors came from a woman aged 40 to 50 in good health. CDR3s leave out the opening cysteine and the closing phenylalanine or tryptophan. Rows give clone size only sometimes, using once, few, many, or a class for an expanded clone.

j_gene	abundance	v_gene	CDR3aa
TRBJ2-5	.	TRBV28	ASSFRMNEQH
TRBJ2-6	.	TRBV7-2	ASSLAYGRRNSGANVLT
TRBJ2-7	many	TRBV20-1	SAPQGNVGEQY
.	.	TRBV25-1	ASSEGAVRGSEQY
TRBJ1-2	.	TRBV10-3	ATQNGQTNYGYT
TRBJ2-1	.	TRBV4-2	ASSVQGQGPLGEQF
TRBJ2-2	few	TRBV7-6	ASTQIGGRNTGELF
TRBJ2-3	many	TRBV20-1	SAPLAGGDTQY
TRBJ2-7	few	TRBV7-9	ASSLRAGLGY
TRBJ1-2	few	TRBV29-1	SVEDPWKEGASTNYGYT
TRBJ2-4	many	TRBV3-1	ASSRPGRENIQY
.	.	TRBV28	ASSETGTGGKTQY
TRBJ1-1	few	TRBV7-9	ASRTKQGDTEAF
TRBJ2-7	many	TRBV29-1	SGNLGYEQY
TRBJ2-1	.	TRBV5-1	ASSLEPGLAGARYNEQF
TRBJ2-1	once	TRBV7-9	ASGSTTSGGATSYNEQF
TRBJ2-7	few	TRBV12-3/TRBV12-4	ASSPGGSMPYEQY
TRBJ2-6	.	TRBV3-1	ASSQEGFSGANVPT
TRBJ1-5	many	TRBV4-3	ASSQDQGQPQH
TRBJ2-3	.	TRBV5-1	ASSPRGVITNTQY
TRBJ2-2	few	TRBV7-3	ASSLLPGQNTGELF
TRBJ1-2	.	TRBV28	TGSLGEGYT
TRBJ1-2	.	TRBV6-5	ASRGAGTGCGYT